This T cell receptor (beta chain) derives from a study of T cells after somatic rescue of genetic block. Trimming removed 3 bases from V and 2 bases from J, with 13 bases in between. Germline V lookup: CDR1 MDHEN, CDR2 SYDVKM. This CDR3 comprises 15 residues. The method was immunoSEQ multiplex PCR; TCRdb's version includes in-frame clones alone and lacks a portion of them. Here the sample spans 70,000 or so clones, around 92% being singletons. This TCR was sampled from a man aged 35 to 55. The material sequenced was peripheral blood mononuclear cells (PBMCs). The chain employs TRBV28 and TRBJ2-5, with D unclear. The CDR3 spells CASSFSGVRQETQYF. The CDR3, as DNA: TGTGCCAGCAGTTTTAGTGGGGTCCGTCAAGAGACCCAGTACTTC.